These 9 T cell receptor beta chains share one sample of origin, sequenced in a study of early T cells in non-severe SARS-CoV-2 infection. TCRdb re-called the 5' RACE reads through MiXCR, storing one row per CDR3 protein. Among more than 60,000 distinct CDR3 sequences listed, around 13% were seen once. Input material: whole blood. The source is an adult who was a healthcare worker with PCR-confirmed SARS-CoV-2 infection or an uninfected control (not recorded which).

Many counts were recorded for this clonotype. The chain links TRBV20-1 to TRBJ2-1; a possible D gene is TRBD2 (5 bases). The V gene's germline CDR1 is DFQATT and CDR2 SNEGSKA (reference sequence). This CDR3 is 11 amino acids long. V shed 6 bases and J shed 14 bases, with 17 bases lying between them. CDR3 DNA sequence: TGCAGTGCGCTTTTCGGACTTATAGAGTTCTTC. Protein sequence: CSALFGLIEFF.

V and J are TRBV9 and TRBJ2-3, with no clear D. V lost 0 bases, J lost 2 bases, and 13 bases lay in between. CDR3 size: 16 residues. Germline CDR1 and CDR2: SGDLS and YYNGEE. As DNA, the CDR3 is TGTGCCAGCAGCGTAGTGGGCGTTCCGTTCACAGATACGCAGTATTTT. It codes for CASSVVGVPFTDTQYF.

The CDR3 DNA follows: TGTGCCAGCTCCCGGACTAGCGTCGAGTTCTTC. It encodes CASSRTSVEFF. The chain employs TRBV2 and TRBJ2-1; TRBD2 matches at 9 bases. The germline gives CDR1 SNHLY, CDR2 FYNNEI. This CDR3 comprises 11 residues. Trimming took 8 bases from V and 14 from J; bases not matched to a gene: 7.

This clonotype was recorded once. This rearrangement joins TRBV5-1 to TRBJ2-7; D is unclear. Germline-derived CDR1 and CDR2 are SGHRS and YFSETQ. The CDR3 is 16 residues long. V lost 0 bases to trimming and J lost 2 bases, with 15 bases between them. CDR3 nucleotides: TGCGCCAGCAGCTTGGCCGGGTTGGTGCCTACCTACGAGCAGTACTTC. Residues: CASSLAGLVPTYEQYF.

V gene TRBV28 combines with J gene TRBJ1-1; D may be TRBD1 (5 bases). The germline gives CDR1 MDHEN, CDR2 SYDVKM. The V end was cut by 6 bases, the J end by 0 bases, with 14 bases between. The CDR3 loop spans 15 amino acids. The CDR3, as DNA: TGTGCCAGCAGACCACCAGGGACCATGAACACTGAAGCTTTCTTT. This translates into CASRPPGTMNTEAFF.

This chain uses TRBV6-6 with TRBJ2-7; 7 bases match TRBD2. The V and J ends lost 7 bases and 4 bases, in that order; junction bases with no gene match: 10. This CDR3 spans 14 amino acids. Germline V gene lookup returns CDR1 MNHNY and CDR2 SVGAGI (reference sequence). CDR3 bases: TGTGCCAGCACCCCAGGAGGCGGGAGTTACGAGCAGTACTTC. Protein sequence: CASTPGGGSYEQYF.

This clonotype was seen a handful of times. This rearrangement joins TRBV5-1 to TRBJ2-7; no definite D call. This CDR3 is 13 amino acids long. V shed 0 bases and J shed 2 bases, with 6 bases lying between them. From germline, CDR1 is SGHRS and CDR2 YFSETQ. The CDR3 here is CASSLVGTYEQYF. The CDR3 nucleotides are TGCGCCAGCAGCTTGGTGGGCACCTACGAGCAGTACTTC.

This clonotype has just a few counts. This chain uses TRBV18 with TRBJ2-2; possibly TRBD2 for D (6 bases). CDR1 is KGHSH, CDR2 LQKENI, per germline. This CDR3 contains 15 residues. V shed 2 bases and J shed 5 bases, with 12 bases lying between them. CDR3 sequence (DNA): TGTGCCAGCTCACCAGTAGCGGCACAGACCGGGGAGCTGTTTTTT. Its protein product is CASSPVAAQTGELFF.

This clonotype was found many times. This chain joins TRBV11-2 and TRBJ2-1, with D possibly matching TRBD2 (5 bases). This CDR3 has 17 residues. Trimming removed 1 base at V and 3 bases at J, with 16 bases between. Per the germline V gene, CDR1 is SGHAT and CDR2 is FQNNGV. Here the CDR3 DNA reads TGTGCCAGCAGCTTAGTCTATCGGGCTAGCCGCTACAATGAGCAGTTCTTC. Its translation: CASSLVYRASRYNEQFF. The whole variable domain, filled in from reference TRBV11-2 and TRBJ2-1, reads EAGVAQSPRYKIIEKRQSVAFWCNPISGHATLYWYQQILGQGPKLLIQFQNNGVVDDSQLPKDRFSAERLKGVDSTLKIQPAKLEDSAVYLCASSLVYRASRYNEQFFGPGTRLTVL.